A single sample is the source of the 8 T cell receptor beta chains below, sequenced in a study of blood T cell repertoires in COVID-19 (dated by TCRdb to 2018 to 2020). The library was obtained by the immunoSEQ multiplex PCR assay. Sourced from immuneACCESS, this table was stored by TCRdb with only in-frame sequences that have V and J called. A share of the clones is absent; for the studies checked, an unresolved V gene accounts for under half, and the remainder has no known explanation. The sample table records 110,000 or so clones; roughly 90% of these occur just once. 7.5% to 9.5% of the sample belongs to the ten largest clones. The sample consisted of peripheral blood. All receptors derive from an older woman who had recovered from COVID-19.

The chain combines TRBV11-3 with TRBJ2-7, with a weak D call TRBD1 (5 bases). Germline CDR1 SGHNT, CDR2 YENEEA. The germline V and J ends were trimmed by 4 bases and 6 bases, with 10 bases remaining between them. CDR3 length: 12 amino acids. CDR3 bases: TGTGCCAGCAGCTACCTAGGGGCCGAGCAGTACTTC. Translating gives CASSYLGAEQYF.

The gene calls are TRBV4-2 and TRBJ2-2, with 10 positions matching TRBD2. The trim removed 7 bases at V and 7 bases at J, leaving 6 bases unmatched. Looked up from germline, CDR1 is LGHNA and CDR2 is YNFKEQ. CDR3 size: 14 residues. CDR3 residues: CASTASGSVGELFF. DNA for the CDR3: TGTGCCAGCACGGCTAGCGGGAGTGTCGGGGAGCTGTTTTTT.

The V and J genes are TRBV13 and TRBJ2-5, with 11 bases identical to TRBD2. CDR1 is PRHDT, CDR2 FYEKMQ, per germline (reference sequence). The CDR3 has 13 residues. V lost 7 bases and J lost 3; bases outside the gene matches: 1. Here the CDR3 reads CASNSGGEETQYF. The CDR3 DNA follows: TGTGCCAGCAATAGCGGGGGGGAAGAGACCCAGTACTTC.

Concerning this clone: The sample holds other DNA sequences that translate to the same CDR3. This rearrangement joins TRBV19 to TRBJ1-4; the D is unclear. The germline CDR1 and CDR2 sequences are LNHDA and SQIVND (reference sequence). The CDR3 extends over 13 amino acids. The V and J ends lost 3 bases and 6 bases respectively, with 8 bases between them. CDR3 in amino acids: CASSIGGYEKLFF. CDR3 nucleotides: TGTGCCAGTAGTATCGGCGGGTATGAAAAACTGTTTTTT.

V and J are TRBV18 and TRBJ1-5, with D tentatively TRBD1 (5 bases). CDR3 length: 15 amino acids. The germline V gene encodes CDR1 KGHSH and CDR2 LQKENI. V lost 3 bases to trimming and J lost 4 bases, with 13 bases between them. The CDR3 DNA reads as TGTGCCAGCTCACCCGCGACCGGGGGTAATCAGCCCCAGCATTTT. Its protein is CASSPATGGNQPQHF.

This chain links TRBV7-2 with TRBJ2-7, with D perhaps matching TRBD1 (6 bases). With 4 bases removed from V and 2 bases from J, the gap between germline ends came to 12 bases. The CDR3 consists of 14 residues. Per the germline V gene, CDR1 is SGHTA and CDR2 is FQGNSA. CDR3 nucleotide sequence: TGTGCCAGCAGCTCACGACAGGCTGCCTACGAGCAGTACTTC. Translation gives CASSSRQAAYEQYF.

This chain links TRBV16 with TRBJ1-2, with 7 bases matching TRBD1. The ends lost 3 bases at V and 6 bases at J; junction bases unmatched: 7. CDR3 size: 14 residues. Germline CDR1 is KGHSY and CDR2 is FQNENV. The CDR3 DNA follows: TGTGCCAGCAGCCAGGCCCGACAGGGAGATGGCTACACCTTC. Its translation is CASSQARQGDGYTF.

This clone appeared a few times. The rearrangement links TRBV4-2 to TRBJ1-5; D not certain. The germline CDR1 and CDR2 sequences are LGHNA and YNFKEQ. This CDR3 comprises 15 residues. V was pared by 4 bases and J by 3 bases, with 13 bases between. CDR3 in amino acids: CASSPWTTNNQPQHF. The DNA for the CDR3 is TGTGCCAGCAGCCCCTGGACTACCAACAATCAGCCCCAGCATTTT.